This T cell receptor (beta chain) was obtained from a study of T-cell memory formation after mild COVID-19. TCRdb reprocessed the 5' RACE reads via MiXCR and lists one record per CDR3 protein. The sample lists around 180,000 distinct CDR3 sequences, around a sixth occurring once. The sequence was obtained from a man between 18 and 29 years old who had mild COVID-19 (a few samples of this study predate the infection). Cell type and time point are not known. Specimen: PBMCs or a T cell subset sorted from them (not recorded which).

Here the CDR3 DNA reads TGCGCCAGCAGCTTGGGTTTCAGGGGGACAGGGACGACAGATACGCAGTATTTT. This encodes CASSLGFRGTGTTDTQYF. This chain links TRBV5-1 with TRBJ2-3, with 9 bases that match TRBD1. In germline, CDR1 is SGHRS, CDR2 YFSETQ. V was pared by 0 bases and J by 3 bases, with 11 bases of the junction left unmatched. The CDR3 length is 18 residues. The entire variable domain, with the rest obtained from reference TRBV5-1 and TRBJ2-3, is as follows: KAGVTQTPRYLIKTRGQQVTLSCSPISGHRSVSWYQQTPGQGLQFLFEYFSETQRNKGNFPGRFSGRQFSNSRSEMNVSTLELGDSALYLCASSLGFRGTGTTDTQYFGPGTRLTVL.